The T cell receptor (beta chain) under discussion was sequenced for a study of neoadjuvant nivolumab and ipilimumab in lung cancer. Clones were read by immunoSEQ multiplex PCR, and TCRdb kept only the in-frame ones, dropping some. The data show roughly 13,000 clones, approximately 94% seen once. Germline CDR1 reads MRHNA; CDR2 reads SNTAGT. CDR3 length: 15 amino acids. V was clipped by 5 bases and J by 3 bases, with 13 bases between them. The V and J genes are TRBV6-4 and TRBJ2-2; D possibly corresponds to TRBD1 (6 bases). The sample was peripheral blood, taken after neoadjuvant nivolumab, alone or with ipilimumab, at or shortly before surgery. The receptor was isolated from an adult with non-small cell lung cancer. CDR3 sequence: CASSPGTLDTGELFF. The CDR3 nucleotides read TGTGCCAGCAGTCCCGGGACACTGGACACCGGGGAGCTGTTTTTT.